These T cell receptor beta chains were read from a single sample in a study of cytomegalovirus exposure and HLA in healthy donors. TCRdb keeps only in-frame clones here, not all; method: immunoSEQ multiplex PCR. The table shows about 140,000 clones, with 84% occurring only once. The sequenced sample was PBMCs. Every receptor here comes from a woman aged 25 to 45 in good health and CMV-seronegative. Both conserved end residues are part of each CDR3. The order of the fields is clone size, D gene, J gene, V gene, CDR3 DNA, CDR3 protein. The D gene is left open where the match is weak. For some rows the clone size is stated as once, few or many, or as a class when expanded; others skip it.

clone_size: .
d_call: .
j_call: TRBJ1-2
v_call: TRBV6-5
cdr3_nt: TGTGCCAGCAGTTCTTTCCAGGGCGGCTATGGCTACACCTTC
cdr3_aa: CASSSFQGGYGYTF

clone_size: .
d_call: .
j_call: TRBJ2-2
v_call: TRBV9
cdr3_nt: TGTGCCAGCAGCGTAATGGGAAGCGGCGGGGAGCTGTTTTTT
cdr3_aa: CASSVMGSGGELFF

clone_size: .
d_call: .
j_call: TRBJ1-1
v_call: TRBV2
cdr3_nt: TGTGCCAGCAGTCCTCCGGGCAGGGGGAACACTGAAGCTTTCTTT
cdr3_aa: CASSPPGRGNTEAFF

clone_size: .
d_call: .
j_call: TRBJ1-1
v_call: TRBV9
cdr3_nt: TGTGCCAGCAACAGTCTGGGCAGAATCGACACTGAAGCTTTCTTT
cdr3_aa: CASNSLGRIDTEAFF

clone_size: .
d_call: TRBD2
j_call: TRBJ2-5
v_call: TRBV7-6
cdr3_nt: TGTGCCAGCAGCTTAGATAGGGGAGGGGAGACCCAGTACTTC
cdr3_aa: CASSLDRGGETQYF

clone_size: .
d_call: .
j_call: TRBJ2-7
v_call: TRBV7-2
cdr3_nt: TGTGCCAGCAGCCTTATCTCCTACGAGCAGTACTTC
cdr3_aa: CASSLISYEQYF

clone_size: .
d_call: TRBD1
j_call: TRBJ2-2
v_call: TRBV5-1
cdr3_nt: TGCGCCAGCAGCCCAAGGACAGGGAACACCGGGGAGCTGTTTTTT
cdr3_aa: CASSPRTGNTGELFF

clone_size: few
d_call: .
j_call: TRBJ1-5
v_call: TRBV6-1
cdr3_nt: TGTGCCAGCAGTGAATCGGGGGATCAGCCCCAGCATTTT
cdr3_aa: CASSESGDQPQHF

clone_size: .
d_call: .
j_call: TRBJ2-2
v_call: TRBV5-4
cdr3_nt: TGTGCCAGCAGAATTCGAGGGGGGGAAGCCGGGGAGCTGTTTTTT
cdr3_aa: CASRIRGGEAGELFF

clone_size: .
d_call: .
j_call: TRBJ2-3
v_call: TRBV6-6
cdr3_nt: TGTGCCAGCAGTTATGGAGGGTTCGGGACAGATACGCAGTATTTT
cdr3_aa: CASSYGGFGTDTQYF

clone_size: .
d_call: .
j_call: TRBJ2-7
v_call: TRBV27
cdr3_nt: TGTGCCAGCAGTTTATTCTCTAACTACGAGCAGTACTTC
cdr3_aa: CASSLFSNYEQYF

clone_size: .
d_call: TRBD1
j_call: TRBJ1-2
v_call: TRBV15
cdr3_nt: TGTGCCACCAGCGGGGACAGCTTCGTCGGCTATGGCTACACCTTC
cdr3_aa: CATSGDSFVGYGYTF

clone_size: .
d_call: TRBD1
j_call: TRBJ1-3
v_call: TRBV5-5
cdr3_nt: TGTGCCAGCAGCCCTTTCTCGTCCAGGGGGCCTGGAAACACCATATATTTT
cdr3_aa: CASSPFSSRGPGNTIYF

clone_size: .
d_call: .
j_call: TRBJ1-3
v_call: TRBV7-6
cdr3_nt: TGTGCCAGCAGCCAACAGGGACACTCTGGAAACACCATATATTTT
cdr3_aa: CASSQQGHSGNTIYF

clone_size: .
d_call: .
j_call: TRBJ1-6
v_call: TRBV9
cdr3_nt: TGTGCCAGCAGCCCGTCCAGGGGAAATTCACCCCTCCACTTT
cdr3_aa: CASSPSRGNSPLHF

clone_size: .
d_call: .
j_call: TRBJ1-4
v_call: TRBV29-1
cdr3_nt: TGCAGCGCCTTACAGGGTCCAGGTGAAAAACTGTTTTTT
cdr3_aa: CSALQGPGEKLFF

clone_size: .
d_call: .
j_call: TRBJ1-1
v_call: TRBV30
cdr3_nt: TGTGCCTGGGGGGATCGGACTCTGAACACTGAAGCTTTCTTT
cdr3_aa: CAWGDRTLNTEAFF

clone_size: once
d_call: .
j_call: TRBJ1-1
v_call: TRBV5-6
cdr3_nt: TGTGCCAGCAGCTTGGTACATCGGGACACTGAAGCTTTCTTT
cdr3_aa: CASSLVHRDTEAFF

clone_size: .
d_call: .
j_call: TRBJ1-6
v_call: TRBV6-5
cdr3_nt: TGTGCCAGCAGTTACTCGGTCAATAATAAGGGGTCACCCCTCCACTTT
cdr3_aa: CASSYSVNNKGSPLHF

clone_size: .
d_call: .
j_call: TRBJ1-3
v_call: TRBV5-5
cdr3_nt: TGTGCCAGCAGCTTCAGGACTGGAAACACCATATATTTT
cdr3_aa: CASSFRTGNTIYF

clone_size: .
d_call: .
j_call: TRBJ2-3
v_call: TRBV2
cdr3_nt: TGTGCCAGCCGAGGGCCCACAGATACGCAGTATTTT
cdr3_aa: CASRGPTDTQYF

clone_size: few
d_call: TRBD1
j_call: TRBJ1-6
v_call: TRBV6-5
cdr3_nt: TGTGCCAGCAGTCCCTGGACAGGGTACAATTCACCCCTCCACTTT
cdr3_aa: CASSPWTGYNSPLHF

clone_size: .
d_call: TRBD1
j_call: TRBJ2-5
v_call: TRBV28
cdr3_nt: TGTGCCAGCAGTCCCCCCCGGGACAGGCTAAAAGAGACCCAGTACTTC
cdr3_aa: CASSPPRDRLKETQYF

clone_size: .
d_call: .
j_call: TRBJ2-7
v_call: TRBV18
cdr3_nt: TGTGCCAGCTCACCAAATGGAGGGGCCGAGCAGTACTTC
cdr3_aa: CASSPNGGAEQYF

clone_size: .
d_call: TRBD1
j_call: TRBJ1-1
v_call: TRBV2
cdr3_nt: TGTGCCAGCAGTGGACAGGGTTGGACTGAAGCTTTCTTT
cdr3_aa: CASSGQGWTEAFF

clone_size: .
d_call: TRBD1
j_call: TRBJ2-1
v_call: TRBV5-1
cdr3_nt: TGCGCCAGCAGCTCAGCCCTGACAGGGGATGAGCAGTTCTTC
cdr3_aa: CASSSALTGDEQFF

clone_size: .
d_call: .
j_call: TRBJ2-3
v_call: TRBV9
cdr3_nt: TGTGCCAGCAGCGTCCGCGCCGTGGGCACAGATACGCAGTATTTT
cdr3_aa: CASSVRAVGTDTQYF

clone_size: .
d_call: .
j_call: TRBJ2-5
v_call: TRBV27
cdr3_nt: TGTGCCAGCAGTTCGCTAACCATGGGGGGGCCTTCGTTAGAGACCCAGTACTTC
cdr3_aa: CASSSLTMGGPSLETQYF

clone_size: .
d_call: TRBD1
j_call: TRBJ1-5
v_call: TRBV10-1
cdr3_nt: TGCGCCAGCAGTAGGTTCAGGACAGGGTTAGTTCAGCCCCAGCATTTT
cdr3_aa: CASSRFRTGLVQPQHF

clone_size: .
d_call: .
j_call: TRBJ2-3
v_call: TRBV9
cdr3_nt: TGTGCCAGCAGCCGGGGTCACACAGATACGCAGTATTTT
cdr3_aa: CASSRGHTDTQYF

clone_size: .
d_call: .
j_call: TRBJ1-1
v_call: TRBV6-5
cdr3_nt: TGTGCCAGCAGTTCCCGACAGGCCCCAGGGACTGAAGCTTTCTTT
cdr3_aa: CASSSRQAPGTEAFF

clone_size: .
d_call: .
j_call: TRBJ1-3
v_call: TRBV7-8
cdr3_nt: TGTGCCAGCAGCTTAAGGAGTAGCTCTGGAAACACCATATATTTT
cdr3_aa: CASSLRSSSGNTIYF

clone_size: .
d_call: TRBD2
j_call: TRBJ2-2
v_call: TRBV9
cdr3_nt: TGTGCCAGCAGCGCGACCGGGACTATGGCCGGGGAGCTGTTTTTT
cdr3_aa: CASSATGTMAGELFF

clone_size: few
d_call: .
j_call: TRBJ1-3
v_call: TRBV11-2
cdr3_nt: TGTGCCAGCAGCCAAGGAAACACCATATATTTT
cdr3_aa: CASSQGNTIYF

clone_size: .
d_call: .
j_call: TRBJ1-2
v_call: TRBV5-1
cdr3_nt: TGCGCCAGCAGCTTGGCAGGGGAGGGCTATGGCTACACCTTC
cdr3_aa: CASSLAGEGYGYTF

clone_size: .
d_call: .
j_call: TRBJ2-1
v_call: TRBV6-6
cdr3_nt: TGTGCCAGCAGCTCGGGGGGCCCGGATGAGCAGTTCTTC
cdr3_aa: CASSSGGPDEQFF

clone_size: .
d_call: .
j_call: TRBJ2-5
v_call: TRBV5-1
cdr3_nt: TGCGCCAGCAGCTTGCCCACCGGGACAAGGGGGGAGACCCAGTACTTC
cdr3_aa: CASSLPTGTRGETQYF